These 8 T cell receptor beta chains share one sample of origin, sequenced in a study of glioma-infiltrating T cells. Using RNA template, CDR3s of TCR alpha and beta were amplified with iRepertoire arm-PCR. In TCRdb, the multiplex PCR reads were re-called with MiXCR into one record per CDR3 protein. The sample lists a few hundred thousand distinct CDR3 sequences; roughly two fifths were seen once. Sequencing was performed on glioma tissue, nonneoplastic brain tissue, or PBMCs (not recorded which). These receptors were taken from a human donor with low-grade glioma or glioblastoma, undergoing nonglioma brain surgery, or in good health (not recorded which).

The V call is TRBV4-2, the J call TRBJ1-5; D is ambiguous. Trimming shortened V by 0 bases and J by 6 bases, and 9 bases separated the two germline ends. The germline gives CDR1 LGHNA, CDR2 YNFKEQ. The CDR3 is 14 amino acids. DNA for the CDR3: TGTGCCAGCAGCCAAGAGGACTCACCTCAGCCCCAGCATTTT. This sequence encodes CASSQEDSPQPQHF.

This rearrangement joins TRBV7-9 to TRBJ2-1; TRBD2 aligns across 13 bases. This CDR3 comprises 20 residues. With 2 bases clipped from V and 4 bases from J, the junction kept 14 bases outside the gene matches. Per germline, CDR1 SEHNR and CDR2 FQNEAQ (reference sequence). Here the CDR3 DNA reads TGTGCCAGCAGCTTACTCCGGACTAGCGGGAGCTTGGGGGGGTACAATGAGCAGTTCTTC. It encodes CASSLLRTSGSLGGYNEQFF.

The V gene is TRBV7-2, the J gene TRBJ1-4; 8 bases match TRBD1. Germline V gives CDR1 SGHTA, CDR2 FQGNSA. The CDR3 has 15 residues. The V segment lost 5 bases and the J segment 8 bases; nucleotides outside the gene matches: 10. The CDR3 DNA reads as TGTGCCAGCAGCCGTTACAGGGGGGCGAGCGAAAAACTGTTTTTT. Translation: CASSRYRGASEKLFF.

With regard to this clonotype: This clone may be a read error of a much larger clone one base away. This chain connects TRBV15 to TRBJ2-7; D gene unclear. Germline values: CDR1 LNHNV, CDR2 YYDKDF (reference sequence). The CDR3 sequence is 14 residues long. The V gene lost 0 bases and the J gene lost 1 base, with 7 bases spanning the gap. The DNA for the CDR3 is TGTGCCACCAGCAGAGATCGCAGGTCCTACGAGCAGTACTTC. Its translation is CATSRDRRSYEQYF.

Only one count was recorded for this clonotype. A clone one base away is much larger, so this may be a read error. The CDR3 sequence: CASRPRAGPLAEQYF. The DNA of the CDR3 is TGTGCCAGCCGTCCTCGCGCAGGCCCCCTCGCCGAGCAGTACTTC. The rearrangement joins TRBV28 to TRBJ2-7; D not certain. Looked up from germline, CDR1 is MDHEN and CDR2 is SYDVKM. This CDR3 contains 15 residues. Trimming stripped 8 bases from V and 6 bases from J, with 23 bases between.

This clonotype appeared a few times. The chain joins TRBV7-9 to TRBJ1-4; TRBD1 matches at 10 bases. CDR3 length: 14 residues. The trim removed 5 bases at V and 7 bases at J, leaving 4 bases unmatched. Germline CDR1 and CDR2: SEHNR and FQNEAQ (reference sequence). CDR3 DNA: TGTGCCAGCAGCCGCCGGGACAGGGGTGAAAAACTGTTTTTT. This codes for CASSRRDRGEKLFF.

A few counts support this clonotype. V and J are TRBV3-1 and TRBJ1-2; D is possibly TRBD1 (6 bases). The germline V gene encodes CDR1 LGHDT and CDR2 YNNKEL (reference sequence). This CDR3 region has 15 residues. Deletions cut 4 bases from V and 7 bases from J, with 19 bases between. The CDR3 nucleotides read TGTGCCAGCAGCCTCAACCCAGGGGTTATGGCTGGCTACACCTTC. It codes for CASSLNPGVMAGYTF.

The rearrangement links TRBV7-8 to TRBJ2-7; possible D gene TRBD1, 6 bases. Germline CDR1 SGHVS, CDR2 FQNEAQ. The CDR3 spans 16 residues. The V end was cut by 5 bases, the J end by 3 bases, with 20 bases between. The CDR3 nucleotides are TGTGCCAGCAGCGTCTTGCAACAGGGCCTATTCTACGAGCAGTACTTC. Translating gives CASSVLQQGLFYEQYF.